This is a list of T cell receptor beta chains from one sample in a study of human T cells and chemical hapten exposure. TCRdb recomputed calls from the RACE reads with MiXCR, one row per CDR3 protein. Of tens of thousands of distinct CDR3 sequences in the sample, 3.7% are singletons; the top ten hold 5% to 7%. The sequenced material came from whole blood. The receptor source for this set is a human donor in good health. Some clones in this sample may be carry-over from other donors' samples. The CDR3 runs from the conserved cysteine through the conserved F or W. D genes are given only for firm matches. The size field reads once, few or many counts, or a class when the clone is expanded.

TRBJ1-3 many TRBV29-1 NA CSVEGLAGNTIYF TGCAGCGTTGAAGGCCTCGCTGGAAACACCATATATTTT
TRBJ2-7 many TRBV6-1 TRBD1 CASSASTGAYEQYF TGTGCCAGCAGTGCATCGACAGGGGCCTACGAGCAGTACTTC
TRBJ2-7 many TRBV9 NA CASSDRDSGEQYF TGTGCCAGCAGCGACCGGGACTCGGGGGAGCAGTACTTC
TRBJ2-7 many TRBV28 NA CASSSGLPPTYEQYF TGTGCCAGCAGCTCAGGGCTCCCTCCGACCTACGAGCAGTACTTC
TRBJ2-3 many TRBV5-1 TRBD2 CASSLSPPGGGTDTQYF TGCGCCAGCAGCCTTTCCCCTCCGGGAGGTGGCACAGATACGCAGTATTTT
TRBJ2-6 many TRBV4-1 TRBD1 CASSLPDRGVDNVLTF TGCGCCAGCAGCCTTCCCGACAGGGGGGTCGACAACGTCCTGACTTTC
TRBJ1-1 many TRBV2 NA CASSSSGRMNTEAFF NA
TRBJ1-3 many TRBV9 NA CASSARAGAEGPGNTIYF TGTGCCAGCAGCGCCAGGGCCGGGGCGGAGGGCCCTGGAAACACCATATATTTT
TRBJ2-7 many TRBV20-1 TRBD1 CSASYGTGATYEQYF TGCAGTGCTAGTTACGGGACAGGGGCCACCTACGAGCAGTACTTC
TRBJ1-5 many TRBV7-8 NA CASSLVGRRQPQHF TGTGCCAGCAGCTTAGTAGGCAGGCGTCAGCCCCAGCATTTT